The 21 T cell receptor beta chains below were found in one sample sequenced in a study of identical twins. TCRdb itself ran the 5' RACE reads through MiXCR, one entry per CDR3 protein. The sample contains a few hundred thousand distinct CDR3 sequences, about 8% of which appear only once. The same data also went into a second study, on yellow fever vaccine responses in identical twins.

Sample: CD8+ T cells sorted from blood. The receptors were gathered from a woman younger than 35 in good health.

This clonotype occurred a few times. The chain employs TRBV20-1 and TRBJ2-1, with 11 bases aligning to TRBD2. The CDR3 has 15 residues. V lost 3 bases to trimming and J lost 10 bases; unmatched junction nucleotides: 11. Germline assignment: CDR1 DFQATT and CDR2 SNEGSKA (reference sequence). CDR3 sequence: CSASETELAGEEQFF. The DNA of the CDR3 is TGCAGTGCTAGTGAAACGGAACTAGCGGGAGAAGAGCAGTTCTTC.

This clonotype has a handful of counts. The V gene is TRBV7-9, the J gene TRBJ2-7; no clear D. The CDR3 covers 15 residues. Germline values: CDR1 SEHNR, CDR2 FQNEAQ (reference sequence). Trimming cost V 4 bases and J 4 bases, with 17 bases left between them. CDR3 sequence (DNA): TGTGCCAGCAGCTCCAGAGACACGCCGGCATACGAGCAGTACTTC. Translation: CASSSRDTPAYEQYF.

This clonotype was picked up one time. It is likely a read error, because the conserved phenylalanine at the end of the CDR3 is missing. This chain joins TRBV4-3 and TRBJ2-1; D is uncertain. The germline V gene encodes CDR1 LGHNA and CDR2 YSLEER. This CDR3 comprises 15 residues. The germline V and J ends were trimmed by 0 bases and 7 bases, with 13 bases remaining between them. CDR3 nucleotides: TGCGCCAGCAGCCAAGATCGAGTGGCACAGAATGAGCAGTTCTTG. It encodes CASSQDRVAQNEQFL.

The CDR3 spells CASSPPRSSGGAEDTQYF. For the CDR3, the DNA is TGTGCCAGCTCACCACCTCGGTCTAGCGGGGGGGCAGAAGATACGCAGTATTTT. J is TRBJ2-3 and V is TRBV18, with TRBD2 matching 12 bases. Germline V CDR1 and CDR2: KGHSH, LQKENI. CDR3 size: 18 residues. Losses at the gene ends were 0 bases for V and 5 bases for J; bases not matched to a gene: 9.

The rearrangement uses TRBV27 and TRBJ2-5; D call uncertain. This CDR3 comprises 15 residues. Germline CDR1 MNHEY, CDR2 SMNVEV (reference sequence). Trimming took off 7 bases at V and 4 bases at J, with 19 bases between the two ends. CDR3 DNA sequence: TGTGCCAGCACCTCCGTGCCCCAGAGAGGAGAGACCCAGTACTTC. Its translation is CASTSVPQRGETQYF.

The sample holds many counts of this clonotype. The CDR3 loop reads CASRGSLTYEQYF. In DNA, the CDR3 is TGTGCCAGCAGAGGTAGCTTAACCTACGAGCAGTACTTC. The J gene is TRBJ2-7, the V gene TRBV27; no clear D. With 6 bases removed from V and 2 bases from J, the gap between germline ends came to 11 bases. The CDR3 is 13 amino acids. The V gene's germline CDR1 is MNHEY and CDR2 SMNVEV (reference sequence).

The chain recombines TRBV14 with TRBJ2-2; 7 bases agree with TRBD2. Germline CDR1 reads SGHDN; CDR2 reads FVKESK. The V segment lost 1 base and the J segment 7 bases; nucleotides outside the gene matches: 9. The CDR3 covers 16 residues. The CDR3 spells CASSQAPGGFDGELFF. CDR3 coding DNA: TGTGCCAGCAGCCAAGCCCCGGGGGGATTCGACGGGGAGCTGTTTTTT.

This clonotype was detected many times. CDR3 sequence reads: CSVSARMDSDTQYF. Here the CDR3 DNA reads TGCAGCGTGTCGGCCAGGATGGACTCAGATACGCAGTATTTT. V gene TRBV29-1 combines with J gene TRBJ2-3; possible D gene TRBD2, 5 bases. This CDR3 region has 14 residues. Germline V gene lookup returns CDR1 SQVTM and CDR2 ANQGSEA. V lost 6 bases and J 4 bases, leaving 17 bases between the germline ends.

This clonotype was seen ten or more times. The CDR3 DNA sequence: TGTGCCAGCAGCTATTACCCGGGACAGGAAGATTACTATGGCTACACCTTC. Its translation is CASSYYPGQEDYYGYTF. The rearrangement uses TRBV7-2 and TRBJ1-2, with 8 bases that match TRBD1. The germline V gene encodes CDR1 SGHTA and CDR2 FQGNSA. V lost 4 bases, J lost 3 bases, and 13 bases stayed unmatched. The CDR3 sequence is 17 residues long.

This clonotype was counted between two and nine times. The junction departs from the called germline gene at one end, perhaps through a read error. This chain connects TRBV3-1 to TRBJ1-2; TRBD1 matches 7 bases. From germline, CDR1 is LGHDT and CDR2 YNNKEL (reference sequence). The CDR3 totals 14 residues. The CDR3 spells CASSRGRGRDLLGF. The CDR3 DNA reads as TGTGCCAGCAGCCGAGGCAGGGGGAGGGATTTACTTGGCTTC. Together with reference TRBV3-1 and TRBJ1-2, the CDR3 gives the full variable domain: DTAVSQTPKYLVTQMGNDKSIKCEQNLGHDTMYWYKQDSKKFLKIMFSYNNKELIINETVPNRFSPKSPDKAHLNLHINSLELGDSAVYFCASSRGRGRDLLGFGSGTRLTVV.

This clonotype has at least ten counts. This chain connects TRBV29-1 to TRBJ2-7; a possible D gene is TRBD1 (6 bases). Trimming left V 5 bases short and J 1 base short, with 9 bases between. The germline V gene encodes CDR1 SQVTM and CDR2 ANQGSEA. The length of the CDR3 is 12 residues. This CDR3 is CSVKGQSYEQYF. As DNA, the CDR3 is TGCAGCGTTAAGGGACAATCCTACGAGCAGTACTTC.

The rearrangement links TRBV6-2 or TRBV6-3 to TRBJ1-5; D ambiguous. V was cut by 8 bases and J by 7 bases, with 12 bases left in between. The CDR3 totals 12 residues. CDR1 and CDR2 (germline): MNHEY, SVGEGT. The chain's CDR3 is CASEEGGQPQHF. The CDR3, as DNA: TGTGCCAGCGAGGAGGGAGGGCAGCCCCAGCATTTT.

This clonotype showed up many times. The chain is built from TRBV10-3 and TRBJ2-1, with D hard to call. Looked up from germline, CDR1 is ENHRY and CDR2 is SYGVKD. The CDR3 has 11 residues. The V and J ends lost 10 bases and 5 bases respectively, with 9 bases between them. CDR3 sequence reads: CASDRDNEQFF. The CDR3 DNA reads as TGTGCCAGCGATAGAGACAATGAGCAGTTCTTC.

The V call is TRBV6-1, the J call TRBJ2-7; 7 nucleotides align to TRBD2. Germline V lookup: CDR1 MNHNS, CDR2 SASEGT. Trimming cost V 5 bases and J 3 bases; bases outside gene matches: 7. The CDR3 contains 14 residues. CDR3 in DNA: TGTGCCAGCAGTAGTGGACTAGACGACTACGAGCAGTACTTC. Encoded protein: CASSSGLDDYEQYF.

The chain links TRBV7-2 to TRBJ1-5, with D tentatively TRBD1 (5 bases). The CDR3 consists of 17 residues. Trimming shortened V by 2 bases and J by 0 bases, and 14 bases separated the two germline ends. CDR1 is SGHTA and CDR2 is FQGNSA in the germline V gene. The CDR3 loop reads CASSLKWTPYSNQPQHF. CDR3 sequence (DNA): TGTGCCAGCAGCTTAAAGTGGACACCGTATAGCAATCAGCCCCAGCATTTT.

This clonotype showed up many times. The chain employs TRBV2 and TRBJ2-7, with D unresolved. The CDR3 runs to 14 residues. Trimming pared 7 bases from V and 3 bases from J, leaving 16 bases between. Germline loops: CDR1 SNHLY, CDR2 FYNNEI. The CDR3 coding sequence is TGTGCCAGCACATCGACAAGGTCTTTCTACGAGCAGTACTTC. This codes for CASTSTRSFYEQYF. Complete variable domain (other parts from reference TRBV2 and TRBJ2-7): EPEVTQTPSHQVTQMGQEVILRCVPISNHLYFYWYRQILGQKVEFLVSFYNNEISEKSEIFDDQFSVERPDGSNFTLKIRSTKLEDSAMYFCASTSTRSFYEQYFGPGTRLTVT.

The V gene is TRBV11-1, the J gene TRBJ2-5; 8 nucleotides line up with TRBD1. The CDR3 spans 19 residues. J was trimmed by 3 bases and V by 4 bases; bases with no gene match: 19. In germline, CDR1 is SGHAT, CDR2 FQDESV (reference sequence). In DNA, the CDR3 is TGTGCCAGCAGCTCTCAAAAAGGGGAATCAGGGGGCTGGGAAGAGACCCAGTACTTC. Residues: CASSSQKGESGGWEETQYF.

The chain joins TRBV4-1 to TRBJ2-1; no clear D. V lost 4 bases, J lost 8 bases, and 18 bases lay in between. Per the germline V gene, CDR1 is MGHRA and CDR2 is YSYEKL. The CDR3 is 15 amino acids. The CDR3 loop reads CASSPRQINADEQFF. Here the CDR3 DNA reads TGCGCCAGCAGCCCGCGTCAAATTAACGCCGATGAGCAGTTCTTC.

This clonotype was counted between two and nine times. The CDR3 region is CSARVGGYEQYF. As DNA, the CDR3 is TGCAGTGCTAGAGTTGGCGGTTACGAGCAGTACTTC. The rearrangement joins TRBV20-1 to TRBJ2-7; D is uncertain. This CDR3 contains 12 residues. Germline V gene data show CDR1 as DFQATT and CDR2 as SNEGSKA (reference sequence). The V end lost 1 base, the J end lost 4 bases, and 8 bases lay between the germline ends.

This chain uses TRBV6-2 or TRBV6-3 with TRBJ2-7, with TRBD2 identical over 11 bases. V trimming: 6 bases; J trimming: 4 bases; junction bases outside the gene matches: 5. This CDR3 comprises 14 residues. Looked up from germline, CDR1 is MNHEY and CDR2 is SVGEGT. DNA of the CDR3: TGTGCCAGCAGCAGTGTAGCGGGAGGGTACGAGCAGTACTTC. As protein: CASSSVAGGYEQYF.

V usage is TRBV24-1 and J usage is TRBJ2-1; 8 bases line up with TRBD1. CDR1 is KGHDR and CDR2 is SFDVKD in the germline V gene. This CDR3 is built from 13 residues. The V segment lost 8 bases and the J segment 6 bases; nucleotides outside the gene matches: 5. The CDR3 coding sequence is TGTGCCACCATGGACAGGGTTAGCAATGAGCAGTTCTTC. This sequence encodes CATMDRVSNEQFF.